The source of this TCR beta chain is a study of T cell responses to AZD1222 COVID-19 vaccine. Findings and caveats of the study: Scientists sampled the repertoires only once the peak T cell response had passed. Seropositive at baseline were only a handful of AZD1222 recipients. Spike-spanning, vaccine-associated CD4 TCRs were dominant at 160-218 and 743-854. White British ancestry dominated among donors, who included more females, and clonal diversity was possibly underestimated.

Germline V gene lookup returns CDR1 SGHAT and CDR2 FQNNGV. The V gene lost 5 bases and the J gene lost 2 bases, with 16 bases spanning the gap. This CDR3 is built from 15 residues. On this clone itself: What it recognizes is unknown.

The repertoire was sequenced with immunoSEQ multiplex PCR; TCRdb's copy has only in-frame clones and lacks some. The repertoire includes approximately 200,000 clones, approximately 90% of them detected once, and 3.4% sits in the top ten. Sequencing was performed on peripheral blood, taken 28 days after the second AZD1222 dose. The origin of this receptor is an adult who received the AZD1222 COVID-19 vaccine. The V gene is TRBV11-2, the J gene TRBJ2-7; D tentatively reads TRBD1 or TRBD2 (5 bases each). CDR3 protein: CASSPGAASAYEQYF. DNA for the CDR3: TGTGCCAGCAGCCCCGGGGCGGCGTCGGCCTACGAGCAGTACTTC.